This T cell receptor (beta chain) emerged from a study of cytomegalovirus exposure and HLA in healthy donors. PCR primers comprised 60 Vbeta and 13 Jbeta primers. Here immunoSEQ multiplex PCR was the method, and the copy in TCRdb shows in-frame clones only, minus some. The sample shows under 70,000 clones, more than 60% of them seen only once. The CDR3 runs to 15 residues. Looked up from germline, CDR1 is SGHRS and CDR2 is YFSETQ. Trimming cost V 4 bases and J 0 bases; bases outside gene matches: 4. The sequence was collected from a male donor in good health and CMV-seropositive. V is TRBV5-1 and J is TRBJ2-7; 10 positions match TRBD1. The specimen sequenced was PBMCs. The CDR3 DNA sequence: TGCGCCAGCAGCCCCAGACAGGGGGCCTCCTACGAGCAGTACTTC. This gives the protein CASSPRQGASYEQYF.